These 2 T cell receptor beta chains originate from one sample sequenced in a study of molecular identifiers for immune sequencing clone quantification. TCRdb re-analysed the PCR reads in MiXCR, keeping a single row per CDR3 protein. The data show approximately 670,000 distinct CDR3 sequences, with around 20% seen just once and roughly 0.83% held by the top ten. Sequencing input: naive CD8+ T cells from blood, with Jurkat cell RNA spiked in. Subset meaning: FACS-sorted CD8+CD4-CCR7+CD45RA+ naive T cells. The receptor set was obtained from a human donor in good health. Some libraries in this study had Jurkat cell RNA spiked in.

For this clonotype: A much larger clone differs by one base, so this may be a read error. The chain uses TRBV7-9 and TRBJ1-1; D unclear. The CDR3 spans 14 residues. Germline CDR1 and CDR2: SEHNR and FQNEAQ (reference sequence). Trimming took 5 bases from V and 5 from J, leaving 15 bases between them. In DNA, the CDR3 is TGTGCCAGCAGCCTCGGTCGTGTTTGGACTGAAGCTTTCTTT. This translates into CASSLGRVWTEAFF.

This clonotype was seen ten or more times. The gene calls are TRBV7-2 and TRBJ2-5, with D hard to call. Deletions cut 3 bases from V and 0 bases from J, with 5 bases between. This CDR3 has 13 amino acids. Germline CDR1 and CDR2: SGHTA and FQGNSA. The CDR3 reads CASSFSYQETQYF. CDR3 bases: TGTGCCAGCAGCTTTTCGTACCAAGAGACCCAGTACTTC.